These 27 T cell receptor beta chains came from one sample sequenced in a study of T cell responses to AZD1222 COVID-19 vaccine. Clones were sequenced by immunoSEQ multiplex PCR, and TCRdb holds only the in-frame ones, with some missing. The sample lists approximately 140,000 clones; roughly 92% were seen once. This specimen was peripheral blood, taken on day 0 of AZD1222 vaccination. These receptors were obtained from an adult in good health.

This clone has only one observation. The CDR3 region has the DNA TGCGCCAGCAGCCGATCGCGAGGTGGGGAACCCTATAATTCACCCCTCCACTTT. It is translated as CASSRSRGGEPYNSPLHF. V is TRBV4-1 and J is TRBJ1-6; unclear D gene. V was trimmed by 4 bases and J by 2 bases, leaving 18 bases between them. The length of the CDR3 is 18 residues. Germline CDR1 is MGHRA and CDR2 is YSYEKL.

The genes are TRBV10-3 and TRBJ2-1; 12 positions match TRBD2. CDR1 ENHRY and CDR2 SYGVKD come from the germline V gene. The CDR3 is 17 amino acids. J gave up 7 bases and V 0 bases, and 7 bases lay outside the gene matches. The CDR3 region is CAISESRTSGMGNEQFF. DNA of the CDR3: TGTGCCATCAGTGAGTCGAGGACTAGCGGGATGGGAAATGAGCAGTTCTTC.

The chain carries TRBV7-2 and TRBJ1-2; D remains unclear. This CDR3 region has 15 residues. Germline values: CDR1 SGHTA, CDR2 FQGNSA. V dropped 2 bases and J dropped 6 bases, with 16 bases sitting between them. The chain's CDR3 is CASSLLSRLRDGYTF. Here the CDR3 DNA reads TGTGCCAGCAGCTTACTTTCTCGGCTGCGCGATGGCTACACCTTC.

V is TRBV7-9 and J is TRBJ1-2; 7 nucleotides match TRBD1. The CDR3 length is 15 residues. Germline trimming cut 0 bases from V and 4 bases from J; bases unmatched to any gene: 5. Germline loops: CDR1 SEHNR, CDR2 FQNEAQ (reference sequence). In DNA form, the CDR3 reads TGTGCCAGCAGCTTAGCGGTGGGACAGAGCTATGGCTACACCTTC. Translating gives CASSLAVGQSYGYTF. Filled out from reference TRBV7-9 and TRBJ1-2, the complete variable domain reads DTGVSQNPRHKITKRGQNVTFRCDPISEHNRLYWYRQTLGQGPEFLTYFQNEAQLEKSRLLSDRFSAERPKGSFSTLEIQRTEQGDSAMYLCASSLAVGQSYGYTFGSGTRLTVV.

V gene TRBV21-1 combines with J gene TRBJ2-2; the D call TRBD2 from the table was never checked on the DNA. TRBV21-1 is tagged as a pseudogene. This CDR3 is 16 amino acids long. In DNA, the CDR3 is TGTGCCAGCAGCACGCAGCGGGGGGGCCGGACCGGGGAGCTGTTTTTT. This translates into CASSTQRGGRTGELFF.

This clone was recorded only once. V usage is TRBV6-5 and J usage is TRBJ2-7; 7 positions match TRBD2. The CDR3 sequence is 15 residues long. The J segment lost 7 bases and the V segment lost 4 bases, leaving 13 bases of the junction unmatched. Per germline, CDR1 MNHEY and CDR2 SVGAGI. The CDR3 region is CASSSIGGSVYEQYV. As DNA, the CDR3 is TGTGCCAGCAGTTCAATCGGCGGGAGTGTCTATGAGCAGTACGTC.

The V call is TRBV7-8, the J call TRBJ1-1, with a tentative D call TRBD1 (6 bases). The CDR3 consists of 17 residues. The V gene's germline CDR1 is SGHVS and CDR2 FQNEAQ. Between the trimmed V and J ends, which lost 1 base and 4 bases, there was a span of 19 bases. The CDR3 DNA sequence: TGTGCCAGCAGCTTAGTAGGTTTCGGCAGGGGAAGCACTGAAGCTTTCTTT. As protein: CASSLVGFGRGSTEAFF.

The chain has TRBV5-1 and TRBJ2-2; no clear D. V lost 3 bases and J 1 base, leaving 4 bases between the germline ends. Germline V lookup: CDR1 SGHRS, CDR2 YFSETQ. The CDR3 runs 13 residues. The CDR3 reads CASSSMNTGELFF. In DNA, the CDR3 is TGCGCCAGCAGCTCAATGAACACCGGGGAGCTGTTTTTT.

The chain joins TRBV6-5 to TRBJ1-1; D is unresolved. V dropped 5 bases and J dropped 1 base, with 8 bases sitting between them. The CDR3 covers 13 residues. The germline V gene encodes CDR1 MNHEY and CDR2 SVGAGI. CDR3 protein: CASSQRANTEAFF. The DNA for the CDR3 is TGTGCCAGCAGTCAAAGGGCGAACACTGAAGCTTTCTTT.

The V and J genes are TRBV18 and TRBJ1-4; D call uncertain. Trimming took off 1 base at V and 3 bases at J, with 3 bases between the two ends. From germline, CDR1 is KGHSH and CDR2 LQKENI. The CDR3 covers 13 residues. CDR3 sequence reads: CASSPRSNEKLFF. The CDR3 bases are TGTGCCAGCTCACCACGCTCTAATGAAAAACTGTTTTTT.

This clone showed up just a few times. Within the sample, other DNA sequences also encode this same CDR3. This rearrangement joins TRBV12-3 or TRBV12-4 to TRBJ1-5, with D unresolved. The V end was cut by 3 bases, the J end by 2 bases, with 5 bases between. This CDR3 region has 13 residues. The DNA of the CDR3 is TGTGCCAGCAGTTTTAATGGCAATCAGCCCCAGCATTTT. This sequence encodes CASSFNGNQPQHF.

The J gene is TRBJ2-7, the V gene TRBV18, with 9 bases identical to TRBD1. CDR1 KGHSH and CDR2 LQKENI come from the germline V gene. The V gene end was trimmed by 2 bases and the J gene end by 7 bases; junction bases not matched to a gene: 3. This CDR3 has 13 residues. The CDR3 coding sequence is TGTGCCAGCTCACCAGGGACAGGGCGAGAGCAGTACGTC. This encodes CASSPGTGREQYV.

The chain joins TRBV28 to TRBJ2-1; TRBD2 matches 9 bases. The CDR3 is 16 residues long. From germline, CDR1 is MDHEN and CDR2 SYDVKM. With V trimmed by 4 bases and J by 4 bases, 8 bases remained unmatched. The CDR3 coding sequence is TGTGCCAGCAGTTCCCTAAGCGGGGGGCCTTACAATGAGCAGTTCTTC. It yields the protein CASSSLSGGPYNEQFF.

The DNA of the CDR3 is TGCGCCAGCAGCCAAGGCTCAGGTCGTGGCGGGGATGGCTACACCTTC. It encodes CASSQGSGRGGDGYTF. The chain has TRBV4-3 and TRBJ1-2; D unresolved. V gave up 1 base and J gave up 6 bases, with 18 bases separating them. Germline CDR1 reads LGHNA; CDR2 reads YSLEER. The CDR3 sequence is 16 residues long.

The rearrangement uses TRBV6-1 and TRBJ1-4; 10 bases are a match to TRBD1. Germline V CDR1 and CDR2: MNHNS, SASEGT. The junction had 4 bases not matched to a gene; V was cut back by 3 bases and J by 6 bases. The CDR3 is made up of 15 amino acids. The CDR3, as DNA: TGTGCCAGCAGTGAGCAGGGACAGGGGTATGAAAAACTGTTTTTT. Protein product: CASSEQGQGYEKLFF.

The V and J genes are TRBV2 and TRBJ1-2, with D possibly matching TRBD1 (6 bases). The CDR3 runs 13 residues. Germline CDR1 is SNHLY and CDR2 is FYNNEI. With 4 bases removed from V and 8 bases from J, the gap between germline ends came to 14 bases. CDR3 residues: CASSGGGWSGYTF. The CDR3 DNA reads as TGTGCCAGCAGTGGGGGGGGCTGGTCGGGCTACACCTTC. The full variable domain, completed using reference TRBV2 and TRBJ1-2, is EPEVTQTPSHQVTQMGQEVILRCVPISNHLYFYWYRQILGQKVEFLVSFYNNEISEKSEIFDDQFSVERPDGSNFTLKIRSTKLEDSAMYFCASSGGGWSGYTFGSGTRLTVV.

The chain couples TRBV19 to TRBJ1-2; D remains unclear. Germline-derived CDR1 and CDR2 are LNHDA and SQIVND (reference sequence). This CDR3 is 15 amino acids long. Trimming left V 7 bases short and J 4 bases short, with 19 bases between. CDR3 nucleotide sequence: TGTGCCAGTACCCCGGGCCGGGTTTCGATCTATGGCTACACCTTC. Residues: CASTPGRVSIYGYTF.

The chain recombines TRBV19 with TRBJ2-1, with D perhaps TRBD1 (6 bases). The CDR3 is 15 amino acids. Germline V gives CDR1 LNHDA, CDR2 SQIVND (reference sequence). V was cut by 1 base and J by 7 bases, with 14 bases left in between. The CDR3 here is CASSIGQGFWNEQFF. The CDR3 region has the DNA TGTGCCAGTAGTATAGGGCAGGGGTTTTGGAATGAGCAGTTCTTC.

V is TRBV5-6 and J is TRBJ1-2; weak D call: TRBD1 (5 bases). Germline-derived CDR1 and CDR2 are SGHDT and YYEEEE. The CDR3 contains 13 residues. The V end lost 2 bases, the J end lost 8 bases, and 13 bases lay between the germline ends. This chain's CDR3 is CASSFQGTRGYTF. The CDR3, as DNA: TGTGCCAGCAGCTTCCAGGGAACAAGGGGCTACACCTTC.

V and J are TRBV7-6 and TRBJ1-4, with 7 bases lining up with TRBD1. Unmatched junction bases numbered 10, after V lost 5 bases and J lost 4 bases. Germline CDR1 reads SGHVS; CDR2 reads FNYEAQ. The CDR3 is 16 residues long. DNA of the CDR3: TGTGCCAGCAGCCGGGACAGCTCAACCTTTAATGAAAAACTGTTTTTT. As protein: CASSRDSSTFNEKLFF.

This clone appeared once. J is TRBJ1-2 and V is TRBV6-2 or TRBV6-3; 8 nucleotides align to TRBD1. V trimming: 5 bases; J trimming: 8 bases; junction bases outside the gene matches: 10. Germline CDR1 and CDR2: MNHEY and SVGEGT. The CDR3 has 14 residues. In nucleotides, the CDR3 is TGTGCCAGCAGTCCACTGGGACAGGCGGGCGGCTACACCTTC. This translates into CASSPLGQAGGYTF.

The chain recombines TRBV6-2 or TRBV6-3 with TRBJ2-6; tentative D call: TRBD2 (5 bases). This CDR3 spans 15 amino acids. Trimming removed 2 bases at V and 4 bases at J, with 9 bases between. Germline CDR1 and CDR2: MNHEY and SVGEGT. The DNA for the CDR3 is TGTGCCAGCAGTTACGAGGGATCCGGGGCCAACGTCCTGACTTTC. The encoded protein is CASSYEGSGANVLTF.

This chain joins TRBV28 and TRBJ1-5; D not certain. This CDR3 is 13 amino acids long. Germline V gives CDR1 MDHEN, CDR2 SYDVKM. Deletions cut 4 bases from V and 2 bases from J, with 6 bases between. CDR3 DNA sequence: TGTGCCAGCAGTTACTGGGGCAATCAGCCCCAGCATTTT. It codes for CASSYWGNQPQHF.

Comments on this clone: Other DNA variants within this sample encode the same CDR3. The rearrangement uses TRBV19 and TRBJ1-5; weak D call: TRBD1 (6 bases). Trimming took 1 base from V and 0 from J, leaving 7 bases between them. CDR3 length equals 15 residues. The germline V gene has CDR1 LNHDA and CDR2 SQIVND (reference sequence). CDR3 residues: CASSIGGGSNQPQHF. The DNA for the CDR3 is TGTGCCAGTAGTATAGGAGGGGGTAGCAATCAGCCCCAGCATTTT.

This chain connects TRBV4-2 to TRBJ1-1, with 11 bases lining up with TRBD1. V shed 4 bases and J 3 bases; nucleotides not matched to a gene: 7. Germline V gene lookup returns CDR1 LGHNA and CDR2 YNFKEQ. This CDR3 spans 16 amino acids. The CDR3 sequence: CASSPGQGDRDTEAFF. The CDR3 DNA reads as TGTGCCAGCAGCCCGGGACAGGGGGATAGAGACACTGAAGCTTTCTTT.

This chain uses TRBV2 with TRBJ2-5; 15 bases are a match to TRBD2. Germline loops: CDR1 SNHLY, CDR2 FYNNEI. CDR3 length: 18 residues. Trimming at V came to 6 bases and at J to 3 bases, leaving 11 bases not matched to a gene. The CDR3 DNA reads TGTGCCAGCAGGGGACTAGCGGGGGGCCGGATGGCGAAAGAGACCCAGTACTTC. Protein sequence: CASRGLAGGRMAKETQYF. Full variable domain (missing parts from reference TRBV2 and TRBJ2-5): EPEVTQTPSHQVTQMGQEVILRCVPISNHLYFYWYRQILGQKVEFLVSFYNNEISEKSEIFDDQFSVERPDGSNFTLKIRSTKLEDSAMYFCASRGLAGGRMAKETQYFGPGTRLLVL.

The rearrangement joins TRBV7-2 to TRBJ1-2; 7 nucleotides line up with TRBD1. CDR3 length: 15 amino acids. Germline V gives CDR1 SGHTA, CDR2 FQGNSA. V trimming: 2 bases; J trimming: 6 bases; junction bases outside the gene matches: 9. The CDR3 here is CASSLRWQGVNGYTF. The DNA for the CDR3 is TGTGCCAGCAGCTTAAGGTGGCAGGGGGTAAATGGCTACACCTTC.